This TCR beta chain was identified during a study of blood T cell repertoires in COVID-19. In the study overall: Material from acute and convalescent COVID-19 was sourced from the United States, Italy and Spain. Sample material is recorded as cDNA or gDNA derived from T cells, B-cell-depleted T cells, or PBMCs.

Ten or more counts support this clone. Study processing details: Quantification of nucleated cells was approximated via reference gene primer amplification. Generated by immunoSEQ multiplex PCR, the TCRdb table keeps only in-frame clones and is missing some. For V, J and clone size, that table is used; D and trimming come from the DNA. The repertoire has over 25,000 clones, approximately 87% of them found once; the top ten carry about a sixth. Germline CDR1 WNHNN, CDR2 SYGVQD (reference sequence). This CDR3 is built from 13 residues. V was trimmed by 4 bases and J by 3 bases, leaving 10 bases between them.

Sequencing was done on a sample of peripheral blood. The chain recombines TRBV10-1 with TRBJ2-7, with D hard to call. The TCR originated in a man aged 70-80 years with active COVID-19. This chain's CDR3 is CASSASGGYEQYF. CDR3 nucleotide sequence: TGCGCCAGCAGTGCTTCAGGTGGCTACGAGCAGTACTTC.